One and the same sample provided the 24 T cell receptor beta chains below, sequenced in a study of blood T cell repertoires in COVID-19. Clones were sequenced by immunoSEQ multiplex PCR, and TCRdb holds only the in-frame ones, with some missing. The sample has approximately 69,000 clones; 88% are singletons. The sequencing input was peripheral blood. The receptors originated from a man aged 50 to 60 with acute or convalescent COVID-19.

CDR3 residues: CASSPGTGLTYEQYF. The CDR3 region has the DNA TGTGCCAGCAGCCCGGGGACAGGGTTAACCTACGAGCAGTACTTC. The chain couples TRBV9 to TRBJ2-7; 9 nucleotides line up with TRBD1. V shed 4 bases, J shed 2 bases, and the junction held 7 bases outside the gene matches. Germline loops: CDR1 SGDLS, CDR2 YYNGEE. The CDR3 consists of 15 residues.

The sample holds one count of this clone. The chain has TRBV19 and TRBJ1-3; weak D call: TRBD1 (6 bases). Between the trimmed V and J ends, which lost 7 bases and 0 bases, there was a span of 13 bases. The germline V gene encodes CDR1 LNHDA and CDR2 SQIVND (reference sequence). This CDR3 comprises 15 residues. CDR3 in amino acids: CASNQQGISGNTIYF. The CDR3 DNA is TGTGCCAGTAACCAACAGGGAATCTCTGGAAACACCATATATTTT. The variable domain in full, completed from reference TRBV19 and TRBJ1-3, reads DGGITQSPKYLFRKEGQNVTLSCEQNLNHDAMYWYRQDPGQGLRLIYYSQIVNDFQKGDIAEGYSVSREKKESFPLTVTSAQKNPTAFYLCASNQQGISGNTIYFGEGSWLTVV.

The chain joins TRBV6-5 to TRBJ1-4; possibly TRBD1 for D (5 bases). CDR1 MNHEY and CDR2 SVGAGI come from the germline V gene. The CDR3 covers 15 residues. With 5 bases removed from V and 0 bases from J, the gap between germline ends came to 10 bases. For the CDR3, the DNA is TGTGCCAGCAGTCCTACAGGCGCAACTAATGAAAAACTGTTTTTT. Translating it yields CASSPTGATNEKLFF.

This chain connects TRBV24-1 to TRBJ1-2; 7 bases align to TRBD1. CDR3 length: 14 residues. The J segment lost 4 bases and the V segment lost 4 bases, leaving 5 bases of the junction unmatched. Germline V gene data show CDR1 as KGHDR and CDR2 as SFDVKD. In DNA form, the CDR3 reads TGTGCCACCAGTGACTCGACAGGGACCTATGGCTACACCTTC. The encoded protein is CATSDSTGTYGYTF.

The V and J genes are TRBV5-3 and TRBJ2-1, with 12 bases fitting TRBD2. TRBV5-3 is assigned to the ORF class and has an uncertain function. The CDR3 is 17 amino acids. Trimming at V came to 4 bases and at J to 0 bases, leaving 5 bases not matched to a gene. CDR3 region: CARSARLAGDSYNEQFF. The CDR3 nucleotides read TGTGCCAGAAGCGCCCGACTAGCGGGGGACTCCTACAATGAGCAGTTCTTC.

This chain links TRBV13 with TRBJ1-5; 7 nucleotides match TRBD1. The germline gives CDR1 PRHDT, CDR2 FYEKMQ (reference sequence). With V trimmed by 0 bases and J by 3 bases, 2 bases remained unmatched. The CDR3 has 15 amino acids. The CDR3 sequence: CASSLGGGFNQPQHF. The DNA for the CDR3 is TGTGCCAGCAGCTTAGGAGGGGGCTTCAATCAGCCCCAGCATTTT.

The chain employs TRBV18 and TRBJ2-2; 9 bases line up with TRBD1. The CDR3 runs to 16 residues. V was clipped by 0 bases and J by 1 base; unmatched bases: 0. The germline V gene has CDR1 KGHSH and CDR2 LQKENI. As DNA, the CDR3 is TGTGCCAGCTCACCACCGACAGGGGGGAACACCGGGGAGCTGTTTTTT. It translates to CASSPPTGGNTGELFF.

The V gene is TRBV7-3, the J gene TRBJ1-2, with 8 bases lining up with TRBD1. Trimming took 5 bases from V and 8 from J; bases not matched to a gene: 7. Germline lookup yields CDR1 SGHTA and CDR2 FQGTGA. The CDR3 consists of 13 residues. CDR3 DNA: TGTGCCAGCAGCCTCAACAGGGGGGGAGGCTACACCTTC. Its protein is CASSLNRGGGYTF. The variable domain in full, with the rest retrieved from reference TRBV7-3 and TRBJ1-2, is GAGVSQTPSNKVTEKGKYVELRCDPISGHTALYWYRQSLGQGPEFLIYFQGTGAADDSGLPNDRFFAVRPEGSVSTLKIQRTERGDSAVYLCASSLNRGGGYTFGSGTRLTVV.

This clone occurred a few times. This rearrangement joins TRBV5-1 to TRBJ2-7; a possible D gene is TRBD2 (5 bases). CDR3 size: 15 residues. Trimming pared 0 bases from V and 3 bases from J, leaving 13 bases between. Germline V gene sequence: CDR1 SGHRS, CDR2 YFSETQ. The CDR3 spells CASSLVAATNYEQYF. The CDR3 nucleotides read TGCGCCAGCAGCTTGGTAGCAGCGACTAACTACGAGCAGTACTTC. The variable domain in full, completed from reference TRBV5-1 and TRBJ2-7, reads KAGVTQTPRYLIKTRGQQVTLSCSPISGHRSVSWYQQTPGQGLQFLFEYFSETQRNKGNFPGRFSGRQFSNSRSEMNVSTLELGDSALYLCASSLVAATNYEQYFGPGTRLTVT.

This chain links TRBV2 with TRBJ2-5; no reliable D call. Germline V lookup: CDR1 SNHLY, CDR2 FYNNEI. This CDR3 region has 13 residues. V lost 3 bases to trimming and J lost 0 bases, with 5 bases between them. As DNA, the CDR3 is TGTGCCAGCAGTGATCGAGACCAAGAGACCCAGTACTTC. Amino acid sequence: CASSDRDQETQYF.

CDR3: CASSLSEGGEKLFF. CDR3 nucleotide sequence: TGTGCCAGCAGTTTATCGGAAGGAGGGGAAAAACTGTTTTTT. This chain joins TRBV27 and TRBJ1-4; no reliable D call. Germline assignment: CDR1 MNHEY and CDR2 SMNVEV (reference sequence). Trimming stripped 0 bases from V and 8 bases from J, with 10 bases between. The CDR3 totals 14 residues.

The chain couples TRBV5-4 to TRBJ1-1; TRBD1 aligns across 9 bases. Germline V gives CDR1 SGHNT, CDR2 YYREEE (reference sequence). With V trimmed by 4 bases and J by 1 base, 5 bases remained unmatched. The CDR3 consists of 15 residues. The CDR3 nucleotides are TGTGCCAGCAGCATCCCGACAGGGGGGAACACTGAAGCTTTCTTT. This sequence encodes CASSIPTGGNTEAFF. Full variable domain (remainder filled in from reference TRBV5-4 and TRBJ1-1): ETGVTQSPTHLIKTRGQQVTLRCSSQSGHNTVSWYQQALGQGPQFIFQYYREEENGRGNFPPRFSGLQFPNYSSELNVNALELDDSALYLCASSIPTGGNTEAFFGQGTRLTVV.

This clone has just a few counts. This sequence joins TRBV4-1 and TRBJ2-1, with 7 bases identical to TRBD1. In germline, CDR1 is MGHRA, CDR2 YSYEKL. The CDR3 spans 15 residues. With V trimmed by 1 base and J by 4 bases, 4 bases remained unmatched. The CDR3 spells CASSQGTGIYNEQFF. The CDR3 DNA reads TGCGCCAGCAGCCAAGGGACAGGCATTTACAATGAGCAGTTCTTC.

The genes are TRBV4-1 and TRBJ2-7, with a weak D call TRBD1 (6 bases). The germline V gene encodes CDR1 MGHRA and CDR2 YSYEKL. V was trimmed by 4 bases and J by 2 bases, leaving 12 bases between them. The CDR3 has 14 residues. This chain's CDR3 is CASSPGTPPYEQYF. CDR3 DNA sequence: TGCGCCAGCAGCCCAGGGACACCTCCCTACGAGCAGTACTTC.

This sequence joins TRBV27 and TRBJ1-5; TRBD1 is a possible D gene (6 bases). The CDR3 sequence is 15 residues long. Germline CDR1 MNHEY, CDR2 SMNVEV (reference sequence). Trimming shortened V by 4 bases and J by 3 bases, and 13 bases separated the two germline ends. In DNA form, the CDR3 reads TGTGCCAGCAGTTCAAGGGGGTGGTTCAATCAGCCCCAGCATTTT. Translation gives CASSSRGWFNQPQHF.

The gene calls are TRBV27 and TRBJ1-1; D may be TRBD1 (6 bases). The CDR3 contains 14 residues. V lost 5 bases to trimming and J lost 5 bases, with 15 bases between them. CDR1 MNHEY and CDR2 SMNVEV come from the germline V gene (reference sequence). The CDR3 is CASSLTQGFTEAFF. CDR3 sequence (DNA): TGTGCCAGCAGTCTCACACAGGGATTTACTGAAGCTTTCTTT.

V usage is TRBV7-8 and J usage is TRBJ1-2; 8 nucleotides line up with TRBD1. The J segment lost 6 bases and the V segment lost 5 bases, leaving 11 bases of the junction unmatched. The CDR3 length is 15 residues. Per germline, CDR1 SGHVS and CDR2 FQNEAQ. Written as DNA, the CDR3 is TGTGCCAGCAGCCTTGGACAGGGTAGGGGAAATGGCTACACCTTC. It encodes CASSLGQGRGNGYTF.

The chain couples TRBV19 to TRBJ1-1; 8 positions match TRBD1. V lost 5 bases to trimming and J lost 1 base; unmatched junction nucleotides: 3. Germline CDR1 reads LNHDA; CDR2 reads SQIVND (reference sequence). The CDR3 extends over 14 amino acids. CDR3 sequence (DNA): TGTGCCAGTAGTTCAGGACAGGGGAACACTGAAGCTTTCTTT. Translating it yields CASSSGQGNTEAFF.

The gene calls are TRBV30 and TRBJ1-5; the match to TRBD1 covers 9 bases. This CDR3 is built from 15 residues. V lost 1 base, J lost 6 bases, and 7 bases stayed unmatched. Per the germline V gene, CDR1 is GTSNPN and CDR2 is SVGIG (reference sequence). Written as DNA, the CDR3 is TGTGCCTGGAGTGGAGGACAGGGGCATGGTCAGCCCCAGCATTTT. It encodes CAWSGGQGHGQPQHF.

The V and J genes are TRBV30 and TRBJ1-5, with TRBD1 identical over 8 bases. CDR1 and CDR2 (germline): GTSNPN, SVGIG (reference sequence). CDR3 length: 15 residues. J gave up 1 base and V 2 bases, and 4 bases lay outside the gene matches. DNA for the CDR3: TGTGCCTGGAGTCCAGGGGGCGGGAGCAATCAGCCCCAGCATTTT. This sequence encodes CAWSPGGGSNQPQHF.

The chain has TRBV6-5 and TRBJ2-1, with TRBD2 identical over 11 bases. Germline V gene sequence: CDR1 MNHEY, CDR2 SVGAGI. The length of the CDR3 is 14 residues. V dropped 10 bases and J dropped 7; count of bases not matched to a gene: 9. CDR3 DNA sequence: TGTGCCACTGATAGCGGGGGGGCTGGAAATGAGCAGTTCTTC. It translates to CATDSGGAGNEQFF.

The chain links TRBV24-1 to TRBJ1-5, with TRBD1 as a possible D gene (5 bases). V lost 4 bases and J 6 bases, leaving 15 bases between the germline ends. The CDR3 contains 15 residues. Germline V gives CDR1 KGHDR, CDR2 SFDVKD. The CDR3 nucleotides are TGTGCCACCAGTGACCCCAACACAGGATTTCAGCCCCAGCATTTT. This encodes CATSDPNTGFQPQHF.

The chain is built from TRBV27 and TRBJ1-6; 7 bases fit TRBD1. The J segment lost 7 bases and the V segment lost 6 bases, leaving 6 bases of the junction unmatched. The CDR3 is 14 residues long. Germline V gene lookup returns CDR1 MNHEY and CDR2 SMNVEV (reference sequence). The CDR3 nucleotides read TGTGCCAGCAGCCTAGGACAGGAAAATTCACCCCTCCACTTT. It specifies CASSLGQENSPLHF.

CDR3 bases: TGCGCCAGCAGCCAAGAAGGGGCAGGAAGCTCCTACGAGCAGTACTTC. Amino acid sequence: CASSQEGAGSSYEQYF. The chain carries TRBV4-1 and TRBJ2-7; tentatively, D is TRBD1 (5 bases). This CDR3 comprises 16 residues. Germline V gene data show CDR1 as MGHRA and CDR2 as YSYEKL. Trimming pared 0 bases from V and 0 bases from J, leaving 12 bases between.